The 30 T cell receptor beta chains listed next were all sequenced from one sample in a study of Tregs in tolerant kidney transplant recipients. Produced via immunoSEQ multiplex PCR; TCRdb's table is partial and in-frame only. Here the sample spans fewer than 100,000 clones, over 85% being singletons. Here the sequenced sample was CD4+ T cells from blood, taken before the transplant. These receptors all come from a human donor who received a combined kidney and bone marrow transplant.

This sequence joins TRBV5-1 and TRBJ2-7, with D tentatively TRBD2 (5 bases). In germline, CDR1 is SGHRS, CDR2 YFSETQ. Trimming left V 4 bases short and J 4 bases short, with 15 bases between. CDR3 length: 14 amino acids. CDR3 in amino acids: CASSPTGSTYEQYF. The DNA of the CDR3 is TGCGCCAGCAGCCCCACGGGGTCTACATACGAGCAGTACTTC.

The genes are TRBV2 and TRBJ1-5, with TRBD1 matching 7 bases. The CDR3 loop spans 15 amino acids. J gave up 3 bases and V 6 bases, and 8 bases lay outside the gene matches. CDR1 SNHLY and CDR2 FYNNEI come from the germline V gene. The CDR3 region has the DNA TGTGCCAGCAGGACCGGGGGACAGCCCAATCAGCCCCAGCATTTT. Encoded protein: CASRTGGQPNQPQHF.

This chain's CDR3 is CATSRPGTGNTEAFF. DNA of the CDR3: TGTGCCACCAGCAGACCAGGGACAGGGAACACTGAAGCTTTCTTT. The chain joins TRBV15 to TRBJ1-1; 8 bases line up with TRBD1. Germline assignment: CDR1 LNHNV and CDR2 YYDKDF (reference sequence). This CDR3 has 15 residues. V shed 2 bases and J 1 base; nucleotides not matched to a gene: 3. The full variable domain, in which reference TRBV15 and TRBJ1-1 provide the parts outside the CDR3, is DAMVIQNPRYQVTQFGKPVTLSCSQTLNHNVMYWYQQKSSQAPKLLFHYYDKDFNNEADTPDNFQSRRPNTSFCFLDIRSPGLGDTAMYLCATSRPGTGNTEAFFGQGTRLTVV.

The gene calls are TRBV18 and TRBJ2-1, with a weak D call TRBD2 (6 bases). The CDR3 loop spans 15 amino acids. The germline gives CDR1 KGHSH, CDR2 LQKENI. Trimming removed 3 bases from V and 0 bases from J, with 9 bases in between. CDR3 nucleotide sequence: TGTGCCAGCTCACCTGACGGGAGCTCCTACAATGAGCAGTTCTTC. Its translation is CASSPDGSSYNEQFF.

The chain uses TRBV6-1 and TRBJ1-5, with a possible D match to TRBD1 (5 bases). The CDR3 totals 14 residues. Germline V lookup: CDR1 MNHNS, CDR2 SASEGT. V lost 5 bases and J lost 5, with 13 bases in between. The CDR3 loop is CASSHSVRDQPQHF. CDR3 DNA sequence: TGTGCCAGCAGTCATTCGGTCAGGGATCAGCCCCAGCATTTT.

The table lists this clone with a count of one. The chain has TRBV2 and TRBJ1-2; possible D gene TRBD1, 6 bases. Germline CDR1 SNHLY, CDR2 FYNNEI. CDR3 length equals 13 residues. V was shortened by 2 bases and J by 5 bases, with 9 bases between the two germline ends. The CDR3: CASSERQEYGYTF. The CDR3 DNA is TGTGCCAGCAGTGAAAGACAGGAATATGGCTACACCTTC.

The chain has TRBV19 and TRBJ2-3; maybe TRBD1 (6 bases). CDR3 length: 14 residues. Per germline, CDR1 LNHDA and CDR2 SQIVND (reference sequence). The V gene lost 10 bases and the J gene lost 0 bases, with 14 bases spanning the gap. CDR3 sequence: CATATGSSTDTQYF. In nucleotides, the CDR3 is TGTGCCACTGCGACAGGTTCTAGCACAGATACGCAGTATTTT. Variable domain in full (rest from reference TRBV19 and TRBJ2-3): DGGITQSPKYLFRKEGQNVTLSCEQNLNHDAMYWYRQDPGQGLRLIYYSQIVNDFQKGDIAEGYSVSREKKESFPLTVTSAQKNPTAFYLCATATGSSTDTQYFGPGTRLTVL.

The J gene is TRBJ2-5, the V gene TRBV5-1, with D possibly matching TRBD2 (5 bases). Trimming cost V 4 bases and J 4 bases, with 14 bases left between them. The CDR3 consists of 14 residues. CDR1 and CDR2 from the germline V gene are SGHRS and YFSETQ. CDR3 sequence reads: CASSQGSEGETQYF. The CDR3, as DNA: TGCGCCAGCAGCCAAGGGTCCGAGGGAGAGACCCAGTACTTC.

The V call is TRBV7-9, the J call TRBJ1-2; the match to TRBD1 covers 7 bases. CDR1 is SEHNR, CDR2 FQNEAQ, per germline (reference sequence). This CDR3 is 14 amino acids long. J was trimmed by 0 bases and V by 5 bases; bases with no gene match: 3. The CDR3 bases are TGTGCCAGCAGCCGGGACAGCACTAACTATGGCTACACCTTC. Encoded protein: CASSRDSTNYGYTF.

The V gene is TRBV19, the J gene TRBJ2-1, with TRBD2 matching over 11 bases. This CDR3 contains 18 residues. Trimming cost V 2 bases and J 5 bases; bases outside gene matches: 11. Germline CDR1 reads LNHDA; CDR2 reads SQIVND (reference sequence). CDR3 coding DNA: TGTGCCAGTAGTATATTTGCTGGGACTAGCGGACCACACAATGAGCAGTTCTTC. It yields the protein CASSIFAGTSGPHNEQFF.

The rearrangement uses TRBV29-1 and TRBJ1-1; 7 nucleotides agree with TRBD1. This CDR3 contains 13 residues. Unmatched junction bases numbered 9, after V lost 7 bases and J lost 4 bases. The germline V gene has CDR1 SQVTM and CDR2 ANQGSEA. CDR3 in amino acids: CSGLKSGGTEAFF. The DNA of the CDR3 is TGCAGCGGCCTTAAATCAGGGGGCACTGAAGCTTTCTTT. Combining the CDR3 with reference TRBV29-1 and TRBJ1-1 gives the whole variable domain SAVISQKPSRDICQRGTSLTIQCQVDSQVTMMFWYRQQPGQSLTLIATANQGSEATYESGFVIDKFPISRPNLTFSTLTVSNMSPEDSSIYLCSGLKSGGTEAFFGQGTRLTVV.

This chain links TRBV7-3 with TRBJ2-2; 9 bases are shared with TRBD1. Germline values: CDR1 SGHTA, CDR2 FQGTGA. The V and J ends lost 1 base and 6 bases, in that order; junction bases with no gene match: 6. This CDR3 comprises 16 residues. The CDR3 DNA is TGTGCCAGCAGCTTAATCGGACAGGGGAAGGCCGGGGAGCTGTTTTTT. Its translation: CASSLIGQGKAGELFF.

The chain recombines TRBV11-1 with TRBJ2-1, with D possibly matching TRBD1 (6 bases). Trimming removed 3 bases from V and 7 bases from J, with 16 bases in between. Germline V gives CDR1 SGHAT, CDR2 FQDESV (reference sequence). This CDR3 comprises 15 residues. CDR3 protein: CASSFGQLSSNEQFF. The CDR3 bases are TGTGCCAGCAGCTTTGGACAGCTCTCATCGAATGAGCAGTTCTTC. The full variable domain, in which reference TRBV11-1 and TRBJ2-1 provide the parts outside the CDR3, is EAEVAQSPRYKITEKSQAVAFWCDPISGHATLYWYRQILGQGPELLVQFQDESVVDDSQLPKDRFSAERLKGVDSTLKIQPAELGDSAMYLCASSFGQLSSNEQFFGPGTRLTVL.

In this sample, this clone turned up once. This chain links TRBV5-6 with TRBJ2-5; TRBD1 agrees at 12 bases. Looked up from germline, CDR1 is SGHDT and CDR2 is YYEEEE. There are 16 residues in the CDR3. The V gene end was trimmed by 3 bases and the J gene end by 5 bases; junction bases not matched to a gene: 8. This CDR3 is CASSWLRDRGLETQYF. For the CDR3, the DNA is TGTGCCAGCAGCTGGCTACGGGACAGGGGGCTGGAGACCCAGTACTTC.

The rearrangement links TRBV4-2 to TRBJ1-2; 11 nucleotides align to TRBD1. The CDR3 length is 16 residues. V dropped 1 base and J dropped 3; count of bases not matched to a gene: 4. The germline gives CDR1 LGHNA, CDR2 YNFKEQ. CDR3 DNA sequence: TGTGCCAGCAGCCAAGGGACAGGGGGCGCTTACTATGGCTACACCTTC. As protein: CASSQGTGGAYYGYTF.

This clone was seen only once. The rearrangement joins TRBV28 to TRBJ1-5, with 9 bases lining up with TRBD1. The V gene end was trimmed by 4 bases and the J gene end by 2 bases; junction bases not matched to a gene: 15. The V gene's germline CDR1 is MDHEN and CDR2 SYDVKM. CDR3 length equals 19 residues. The CDR3 nucleotides are TGTGCCAGCAGTTCCTGGCCGGGACAGGGCGCCGGGGGCAATCAGCCCCAGCATTTT. Its protein product is CASSSWPGQGAGGNQPQHF.

The V gene is TRBV30, the J gene TRBJ1-5; TRBD1 matches at 7 bases. Germline V gives CDR1 GTSNPN, CDR2 SVGIG (reference sequence). The length of the CDR3 is 13 residues. V lost 1 base to trimming and J lost 7 bases; unmatched junction nucleotides: 4. The chain's CDR3 is CAWSGDRDQPQHF. The CDR3, as DNA: TGTGCCTGGAGTGGCGACAGGGACCAGCCCCAGCATTTT.

The V and J genes are TRBV5-1 and TRBJ2-3; 7 bases agree with TRBD2. Germline lookup yields CDR1 SGHRS and CDR2 YFSETQ. The CDR3 is 14 residues long. V lost 3 bases to trimming and J lost 3 bases; unmatched junction nucleotides: 4. The CDR3 DNA sequence: TGCGCCAGCAGCTCCCAAGCGGGAACAGATACGCAGTATTTT. Encoded protein: CASSSQAGTDTQYF.

The chain couples TRBV6-1 to TRBJ1-2; 8 bases map to TRBD1. The germline CDR1 and CDR2 sequences are MNHNS and SASEGT. The CDR3 spans 13 residues. V was clipped by 9 bases and J by 4 bases; unmatched bases: 7. The CDR3 loop is CASASGQGYGYTF. DNA of the CDR3: TGTGCCAGTGCCTCCGGACAGGGCTATGGCTACACCTTC.

This sequence joins TRBV29-1 and TRBJ2-5, with D maybe TRBD1 (5 bases). Germline V gene lookup returns CDR1 SQVTM and CDR2 ANQGSEA. V was pared by 7 bases and J by 4 bases, with 19 bases between. CDR3 length: 14 residues. The CDR3 DNA reads as TGCAGCGGTGCCCAGGGTTTCGGGTCAGAGACCCAGTACTTC. It yields the protein CSGAQGFGSETQYF.

The chain is built from TRBV5-8 and TRBJ1-3; D not certain. The V end lost 3 bases, the J end lost 4 bases, and 11 bases lay between the germline ends. The CDR3 contains 14 residues. The V gene's germline CDR1 is SGHTS and CDR2 YDEGEE. The CDR3 DNA reads as TGTGCCAGCAGCTACCTAAGCATCGGAAACACCATATATTTT. Amino acid sequence: CASSYLSIGNTIYF.

The J gene is TRBJ1-2, the V gene TRBV4-3, with 8 bases matching TRBD1. Looked up from germline, CDR1 is LGHNA and CDR2 is YSLEER. The CDR3 runs 15 residues. Trimming removed 0 bases from V and 4 bases from J; junction bases left unmatched: 4. This CDR3 reads CASSQDPGQVYGYTF. Here the CDR3 DNA reads TGCGCCAGCAGCCAAGACCCGGGACAGGTCTATGGCTACACCTTC.

J is TRBJ2-3 and V is TRBV2; D is ambiguous. V was cut by 6 bases and J by 3 bases, with 16 bases left in between. The length of the CDR3 is 15 residues. Germline CDR1 and CDR2: SNHLY and FYNNEI. The CDR3 reads CASSQSPIKTDTQYF. In DNA form, the CDR3 reads TGTGCCAGCAGCCAAAGCCCCATCAAAACAGATACGCAGTATTTT.

The CDR3 is CSVFGQMNTEAFF. In DNA, the CDR3 is TGCAGCGTTTTCGGACAGATGAACACTGAAGCTTTCTTT. The chain recombines TRBV29-1 with TRBJ1-1; maybe TRBD1 (6 bases). The V gene lost 5 bases and the J gene lost 0 bases, with 10 bases spanning the gap. CDR3 size: 13 residues. Germline CDR1 is SQVTM and CDR2 is ANQGSEA.

This clone showed up just once. The chain joins TRBV5-1 to TRBJ2-6; D is uncertain. Germline-derived CDR1 and CDR2 are SGHRS and YFSETQ. Between the trimmed V and J ends, which lost 1 base and 2 bases, there was a span of 13 bases. CDR3 length: 17 amino acids. The CDR3 is CASSLTVFNPGANVLTF. Written as DNA, the CDR3 is TGCGCCAGCAGCTTGACGGTCTTTAACCCTGGGGCCAACGTCCTGACTTTC.

As for this clone: Mismatch with germline at one junction end may stem from a read error. The identical CDR3 is also encoded by other nucleotide sequences in the sample. The CDR3 region has the DNA TGTGCCAGCAGTCGGGGGAATTCCCCCCTCCACTTT. Encoded protein: CASSRGNSPLHF. The chain employs TRBV6-6 and TRBJ1-6; TRBD1 is a possible D gene (5 bases). CDR1 MNHNY and CDR2 SVGAGI come from the germline V gene (reference sequence). The CDR3 spans 12 residues.

This chain uses TRBV11-2 with TRBJ2-1, with D possibly TRBD1 on 5 matching bases. There are 13 residues in the CDR3. Germline loops: CDR1 SGHAT, CDR2 FQNNGV. V shed 5 bases and J shed 4 bases, with 9 bases lying between them. The CDR3 DNA is TGTGCCAGCAGCAAAAAGGGGTACAATGAGCAGTTCTTC. As protein: CASSKKGYNEQFF.

This chain links TRBV5-1 with TRBJ1-2, with TRBD1 matching over 9 bases. After removal of 6 bases from V and 9 bases from J, the junction contained 3 bases not matched to a gene. Germline CDR1 reads SGHRS; CDR2 reads YFSETQ. CDR3 length: 11 residues. The CDR3 protein is CASTQGASYTF. In nucleotides, the CDR3 is TGCGCCAGCACACAGGGGGCAAGCTACACCTTC.

The chain recombines TRBV4-2 with TRBJ2-7, with 10 bases fitting TRBD2. There are 16 residues in the CDR3. Per germline, CDR1 LGHNA and CDR2 YNFKEQ. Germline trimming cut 1 base from V and 1 base from J; bases unmatched to any gene: 4. CDR3 nucleotide sequence: TGTGCCAGCAGCCAAGGGGGACTAGCGTCTTCCTACGAGCAGTACTTC. Translated, it gives CASSQGGLASSYEQYF.

The gene calls are TRBV9 and TRBJ2-5; 10 nucleotides line up with TRBD2. CDR3 length equals 15 residues. Germline assignment: CDR1 SGDLS and CDR2 YYNGEE. J lost 0 bases, V lost 8 bases, and 7 bases had no gene match. CDR3: CASSSTSGYQETQYF. CDR3 nucleotides: TGTGCCAGTTCCTCGACTAGCGGGTACCAAGAGACCCAGTACTTC.